The present entry profiles one T cell receptor (beta chain) with its context. Its antigen is currently unknown. Time point denoted: after neoadjuvant nivolumab, at surgical resection. Most tumor samples had 4 to 6 ug input DNA in two replicates. Using immunoSEQ multiplex PCR, the repertoire was profiled, and TCRdb retains in-frame clones only, with some absent. The table lists 14,000 to 15,000 clones, 35% to 40% of them singletons. The sample is drawn from a study of neoadjuvant anti-PD-1 for oral cavity cancer. At the level of the study: Before surgery, most patients got three to four biweekly 3 mg/kg nivolumab doses. Around day 43, patients without progression received a fourth nivolumab dose before surgery.

General observations from the study: TCR analyses covered only a few patients per response group.

V was shortened by 2 bases and J by 3 bases, with 11 bases between the two germline ends. The CDR3 sequence is 16 residues long. Per germline, CDR1 SNHLY and CDR2 FYNNEI. This sequence was found in a person aged 40 to 85 with oral cavity squamous cell carcinoma. The sample in question was tumor tissue, obtained after nivolumab (anti-PD-1) treatment. This chain uses TRBV2 with TRBJ1-6; D call uncertain. CDR3: CASSELWSFYNSPLHF. CDR3 sequence (DNA): TGTGCCAGCAGTGAATTGTGGAGCTTCTATAATTCACCCCTCCACTTT.